These 25 T cell receptor beta chains were all obtained from the same sample, sequenced in a study of blood T cell repertoires in COVID-19. The repertoire was sequenced with immunoSEQ multiplex PCR; TCRdb's copy has only in-frame clones and lacks some. The data contain roughly 220,000 clones, more than 80% of them seen just once; the ten biggest clones take up about 3%. The source material was PBMCs or T cells enriched from blood (not recorded which). Every receptor here comes from a woman between 18 and 30 years old in a cohort exposed to, infected with or recovered from COVID-19 (not recorded which).

The chain uses TRBV19 and TRBJ2-1; TRBD1 agrees at 10 bases. V trimming: 9 bases; J trimming: 7 bases; junction bases outside the gene matches: 6. The germline V gene has CDR1 LNHDA and CDR2 SQIVND (reference sequence). The CDR3 spans 13 residues. The CDR3: CASQTGGGNEQFF. CDR3 sequence (DNA): TGTGCCAGCCAGACAGGGGGCGGGAATGAGCAGTTCTTC.

This chain links TRBV5-4 with TRBJ2-3; TRBD2 aligns across 10 bases. The V and J ends lost 4 bases and 1 base, in that order; junction bases with no gene match: 18. The CDR3 spans 20 residues. Germline loops: CDR1 SGHNT, CDR2 YYREEE (reference sequence). This chain's CDR3 is CASSQMMGLTGTSGTDTQYF. Written as DNA, the CDR3 is TGTGCCAGCAGCCAGATGATGGGCCTAACCGGGACTAGCGGCACAGATACGCAGTATTTT.

This chain connects TRBV5-4 to TRBJ2-1, with 8 positions matching TRBD1. V shed 0 bases, J shed 7 bases, and the junction held 3 bases outside the gene matches. CDR1 is SGHNT, CDR2 YYREEE, per germline (reference sequence). This CDR3 region has 14 residues. CDR3 residues: CASSLEQGENEQFF. The CDR3 nucleotides read TGTGCCAGCAGCTTGGAACAGGGGGAGAATGAGCAGTTCTTC.

The genes are TRBV18 and TRBJ2-1; 8 bases align to TRBD1. CDR1 is KGHSH and CDR2 is LQKENI in the germline V gene. This CDR3 contains 15 residues. V gave up 2 bases and J gave up 4 bases; unmatched junction bases: 4. The CDR3 loop is CASSPGGTGYNEQFF. In nucleotides, the CDR3 is TGTGCCAGCTCACCAGGCGGGACAGGATACAATGAGCAGTTCTTC.

The chain carries TRBV7-3 and TRBJ2-5; TRBD1 matches at 10 bases. Germline values: CDR1 SGHTA, CDR2 FQGTGA. The CDR3 is 16 residues long. Trimming at V came to 5 bases and at J to 1 base, leaving 7 bases not matched to a gene. The CDR3 nucleotides are TGTGCCAGCAGCCTAGGGACAGGGGTTTCCCAAGAGACCCAGTACTTC. Encoded protein: CASSLGTGVSQETQYF.

The chain couples TRBV20-1 to TRBJ1-1, with a tentative D call TRBD1 (5 bases). Germline CDR1 is DFQATT and CDR2 is SNEGSKA (reference sequence). V was pared by 3 bases and J by 0 bases, with 8 bases between. The CDR3 covers 13 residues. In DNA form, the CDR3 reads TGCAGTGCTAGTAAGGGGCTGAACACTGAAGCTTTCTTT. Translated, it gives CSASKGLNTEAFF.

The CDR3 DNA is TGCGCCAGCAGTTTCCGGGACAGGAGTCTATCTAACTATGGCTACACCTTC. It is translated as CASSFRDRSLSNYGYTF. The rearrangement joins TRBV23-1 to TRBJ1-2, with 8 bases matching TRBD1. TRBV23-1 is an ORF, with its function uncertain. Trimming took 5 bases from V and 0 from J; bases not matched to a gene: 11. This CDR3 comprises 17 residues.

With regard to this clone: The identical CDR3 is also encoded by other nucleotide sequences in the sample. The chain has TRBV5-1 and TRBJ1-2, with 8 positions matching TRBD1. Unmatched junction bases numbered 1, after V lost 1 base and J lost 5 bases. Germline V lookup: CDR1 SGHRS, CDR2 YFSETQ. The CDR3 sequence is 13 residues long. The CDR3 loop is CASSLRTGYGYTF. In DNA form, the CDR3 reads TGCGCCAGCAGCTTGAGGACAGGGTATGGCTACACCTTC. Combining the CDR3 with reference TRBV5-1 and TRBJ1-2 gives the whole variable domain KAGVTQTPRYLIKTRGQQVTLSCSPISGHRSVSWYQQTPGQGLQFLFEYFSETQRNKGNFPGRFSGRQFSNSRSEMNVSTLELGDSALYLCASSLRTGYGYTFGSGTRLTVV.

This rearrangement joins TRBV7-2 to TRBJ2-1; TRBD2 agrees at 11 bases. The length of the CDR3 is 14 residues. Germline V gene sequence: CDR1 SGHTA, CDR2 FQGNSA. Trimming removed 3 bases from V and 8 bases from J; junction bases left unmatched: 3. CDR3 in amino acids: CASSFGLAGDEQFF. The CDR3 nucleotides read TGTGCCAGCAGCTTTGGACTAGCGGGTGATGAGCAGTTCTTC.

J is TRBJ1-5 and V is TRBV3-1 (or the pseudogene TRBV3-2); TRBD1 aligns across 9 bases. The CDR3 is 13 amino acids. Trimming removed 3 bases from V and 6 bases from J; junction bases left unmatched: 0. Germline assignment: CDR1 LGHDT and CDR2 YNNKEL (reference sequence). The CDR3 loop is CASSQTGGQPQHF. CDR3 bases: TGTGCCAGCAGCCAGACAGGGGGTCAGCCCCAGCATTTT.

This chain joins TRBV6-1 and TRBJ1-5, with TRBD1 as a possible D gene (5 bases). Germline V gene data show CDR1 as MNHNS and CDR2 as SASEGT. The V end was cut by 2 bases, the J end by 5 bases, with 10 bases between. The length of the CDR3 is 14 residues. For the CDR3, the DNA is TGTGCCAGCAGTGAAACAGGTGGGGATCAGCCCCAGCATTTT. Its protein product is CASSETGGDQPQHF.

The chain recombines TRBV11-2 with TRBJ2-6; D uncertain. Germline V gene data show CDR1 as SGHAT and CDR2 as FQNNGV. Trimming removed 5 bases from V and 12 bases from J, with 11 bases in between. This CDR3 spans 12 amino acids. DNA of the CDR3: TGTGCCAGCAGCCCAATTACCGGCGTCCTGACTTTC. This gives the protein CASSPITGVLTF.

The chain has TRBV2 and TRBJ1-5; a weak D match, TRBD1 (5 bases). The germline CDR1 and CDR2 sequences are SNHLY and FYNNEI. This CDR3 comprises 14 residues. The V and J ends lost 4 bases and 0 bases respectively, with 7 bases between them. The CDR3 loop is CASSADTSNQPQHF. The CDR3 region has the DNA TGTGCCAGCAGTGCGGACACTAGCAATCAGCCCCAGCATTTT.

This chain's CDR3 is CASFRTGNTEAFF. The CDR3 region has the DNA TGTGCCAGCTTTAGGACAGGGAACACTGAAGCTTTCTTT. V usage is TRBV6-5 and J usage is TRBJ1-1, with TRBD1 matching over 7 bases. The CDR3 consists of 13 residues. With 8 bases clipped from V and 1 base from J, the junction kept 4 bases outside the gene matches. Germline V CDR1 and CDR2: MNHEY, SVGAGI.

The CDR3 DNA sequence: TGTGCCAGTCTTGGCGTAGGGGGTTTCTATGGCTACACCTTC. Translation gives CASLGVGGFYGYTF. The chain carries TRBV6-5 and TRBJ1-2, with D maybe TRBD1 (6 bases). CDR3 length: 14 residues. Germline V gene sequence: CDR1 MNHEY, CDR2 SVGAGI. Trimming left V 9 bases short and J 4 bases short, with 18 bases between.

This chain links TRBV9 with TRBJ1-6; the D is unclear. There are 13 residues in the CDR3. V dropped 0 bases and J dropped 8 bases, with 6 bases sitting between them. Germline V gives CDR1 SGDLS, CDR2 YYNGEE. The CDR3 loop is CASSVAPDSPLHF. CDR3 nucleotides: TGTGCCAGCAGCGTAGCCCCAGATTCACCCCTCCACTTT.

J is TRBJ1-5 and V is TRBV19; TRBD1 agrees at 9 bases. There are 16 residues in the CDR3. CDR1 and CDR2 (germline): LNHDA, SQIVND (reference sequence). After removal of 9 bases from V and 3 bases from J, the junction contained 12 bases not matched to a gene. CDR3 in amino acids: CASTGQGLRNNQPQHF. As DNA, the CDR3 is TGTGCCAGCACAGGACAGGGGTTAAGAAACAATCAGCCCCAGCATTTT.

The chain employs TRBV6-1 and TRBJ1-1, with TRBD1 as a possible D gene (6 bases). CDR1 MNHNS and CDR2 SASEGT come from the germline V gene. The CDR3 loop spans 14 amino acids. V lost 3 bases and J 4 bases, leaving 12 bases between the germline ends. CDR3 residues: CASSDGHRATEAFF. For the CDR3, the DNA is TGTGCCAGCAGTGATGGTCACAGGGCCACTGAAGCTTTCTTT.

V is TRBV4-1 and J is TRBJ2-3, with TRBD1 identical over 10 bases. The CDR3 covers 17 residues. With 1 base clipped from V and 1 base from J, the junction kept 5 bases outside the gene matches. CDR1 is MGHRA, CDR2 YSYEKL, per germline. The DNA for the CDR3 is TGCGCCAGCAGCCAAGGACAGGGGGCAGGGGGCACAGATACGCAGTATTTT. This gives the protein CASSQGQGAGGTDTQYF.

This sequence joins TRBV18 and TRBJ1-3, with D perhaps matching TRBD1 (5 bases). V was trimmed by 1 base and J by 0 bases, leaving 7 bases between them. The CDR3 is made up of 15 amino acids. Germline-derived CDR1 and CDR2 are KGHSH and LQKENI. In DNA form, the CDR3 reads TGTGCCAGCTCACCACAAGACAGCTCTGGAAACACCATATATTTT. Translated: CASSPQDSSGNTIYF.

V usage is TRBV24-1 and J usage is TRBJ1-2; 9 bases map to TRBD1. V shed 11 bases, J shed 0 bases, and the junction held 3 bases outside the gene matches. The CDR3 has 13 amino acids. CDR1 and CDR2 (germline): KGHDR, SFDVKD. The CDR3 nucleotides are TGTGCCATCGGACAGGGGTCTAACTATGGCTACACCTTC. Protein sequence: CAIGQGSNYGYTF.

The J gene is TRBJ2-1, the V gene TRBV5-5, with D possibly TRBD1 on 5 matching bases. In germline, CDR1 is SGHKS, CDR2 YYEKEE (reference sequence). The CDR3 contains 11 residues. Trimming stripped 4 bases from V and 6 bases from J, with 5 bases between. In DNA, the CDR3 is TGTGCCAGCAGCCAGGGCAATGAGCAGTTCTTC. Translation: CASSQGNEQFF.

This clone was recorded only once. This chain connects TRBV5-6 to TRBJ1-2; a weak D match, TRBD1 (5 bases). The CDR3 runs to 12 residues. Trimming cost V 2 bases and J 8 bases, with 10 bases left between them. The germline V gene encodes CDR1 SGHDT and CDR2 YYEEEE. CDR3 nucleotides: TGTGCCAGCAGCTTATACGACAGCGGCTACACCTTC. This codes for CASSLYDSGYTF. The whole variable domain, remainder taken from reference TRBV5-6 and TRBJ1-2, is DAGVTQSPTHLIKTRGQQVTLRCSPKSGHDTVSWYQQALGQGPQFIFQYYEEEERQRGNFPDRFSGHQFPNYSSELNVNALLLGDSALYLCASSLYDSGYTFGSGTRLTVV.

The chain has TRBV6-5 and TRBJ2-5, with 10 bases lining up with TRBD2. This CDR3 is built from 16 residues. CDR1 is MNHEY, CDR2 SVGAGI, per germline. V lost 0 bases, J lost 5 bases, and 6 bases stayed unmatched. CDR3 nucleotides: TGTGCCAGCAGTTACTCGGAGCGGGGGGGCCACGAGACCCAGTACTTC. Translating gives CASSYSERGGHETQYF.

The chain combines TRBV6-6 with TRBJ1-5; D is unclear. The CDR3 loop spans 13 amino acids. CDR1 MNHNY and CDR2 SVGAGI come from the germline V gene (reference sequence). Trimming cost V 6 bases and J 5 bases, with 11 bases left between them. CDR3 in DNA: TGTGCCAGCAGCCTTCGCGGGGATCAGCCCCAGCATTTT. Its translation is CASSLRGDQPQHF.